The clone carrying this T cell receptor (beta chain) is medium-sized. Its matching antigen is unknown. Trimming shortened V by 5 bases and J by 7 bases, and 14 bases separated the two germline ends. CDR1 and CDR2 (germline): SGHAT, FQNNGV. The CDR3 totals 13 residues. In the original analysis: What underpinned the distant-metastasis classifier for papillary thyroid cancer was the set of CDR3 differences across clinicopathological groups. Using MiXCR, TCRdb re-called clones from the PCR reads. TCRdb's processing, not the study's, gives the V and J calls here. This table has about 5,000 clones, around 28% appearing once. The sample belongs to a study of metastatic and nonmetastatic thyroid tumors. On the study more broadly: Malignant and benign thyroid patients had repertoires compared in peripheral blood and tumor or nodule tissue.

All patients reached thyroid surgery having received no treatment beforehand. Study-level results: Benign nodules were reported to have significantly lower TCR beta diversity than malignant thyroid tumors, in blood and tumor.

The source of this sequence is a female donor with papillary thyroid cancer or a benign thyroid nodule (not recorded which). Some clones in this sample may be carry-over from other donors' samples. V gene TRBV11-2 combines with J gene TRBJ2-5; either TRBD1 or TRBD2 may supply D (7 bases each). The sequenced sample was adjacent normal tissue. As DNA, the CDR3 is TGTGCCAGCAGCCGGCAGGGGGAGGGGACCCAGTACTTC. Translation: CASSRQGEGTQYF.